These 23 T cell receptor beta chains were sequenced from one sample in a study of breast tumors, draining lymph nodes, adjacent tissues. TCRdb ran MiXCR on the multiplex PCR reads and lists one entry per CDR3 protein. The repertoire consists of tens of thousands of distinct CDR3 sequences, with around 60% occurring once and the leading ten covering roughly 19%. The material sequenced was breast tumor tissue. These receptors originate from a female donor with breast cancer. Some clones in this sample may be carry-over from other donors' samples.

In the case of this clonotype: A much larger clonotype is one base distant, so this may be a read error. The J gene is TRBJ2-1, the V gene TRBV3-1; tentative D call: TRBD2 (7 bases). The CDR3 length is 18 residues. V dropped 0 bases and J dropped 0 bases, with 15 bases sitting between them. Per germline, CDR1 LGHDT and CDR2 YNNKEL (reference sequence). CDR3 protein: CASSQEWGRERSYNEQFF. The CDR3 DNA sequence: TGTGCCAGCAGCCAAGAATGGGGGCGGGAGCGCTCCTACAATGAGCAGTTCTTC.

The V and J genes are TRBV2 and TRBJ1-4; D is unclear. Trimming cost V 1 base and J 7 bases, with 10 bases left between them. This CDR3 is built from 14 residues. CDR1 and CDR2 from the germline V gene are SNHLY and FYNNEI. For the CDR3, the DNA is TGTGCCAGCAGTGAAGGGACTGCAGCTGAAAAACTGTTTTTT. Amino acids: CASSEGTAAEKLFF. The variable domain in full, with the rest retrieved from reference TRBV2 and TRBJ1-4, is EPEVTQTPSHQVTQMGQEVILRCVPISNHLYFYWYRQILGQKVEFLVSFYNNEISEKSEIFDDQFSVERPDGSNFTLKIRSTKLEDSAMYFCASSEGTAAEKLFFGSGTQLSVL.

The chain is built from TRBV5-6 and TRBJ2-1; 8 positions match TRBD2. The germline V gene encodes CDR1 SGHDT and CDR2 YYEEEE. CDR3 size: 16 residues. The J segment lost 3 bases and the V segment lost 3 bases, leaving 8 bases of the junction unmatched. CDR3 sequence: CASSSHLAGNYNEQFF. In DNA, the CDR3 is TGTGCCAGCAGCTCTCACTTAGCGGGGAACTACAATGAGCAGTTCTTC.

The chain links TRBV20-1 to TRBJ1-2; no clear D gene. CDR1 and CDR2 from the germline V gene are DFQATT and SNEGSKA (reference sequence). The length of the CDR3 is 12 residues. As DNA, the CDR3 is TGCAGGGGAGTCGAGGGTGAAGGCGGCTACACCTTC. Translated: CRGVEGEGGYTF.

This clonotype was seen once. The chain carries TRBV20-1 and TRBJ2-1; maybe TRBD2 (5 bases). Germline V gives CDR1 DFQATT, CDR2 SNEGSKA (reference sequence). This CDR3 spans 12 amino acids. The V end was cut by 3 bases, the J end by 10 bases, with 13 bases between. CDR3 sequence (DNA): TGCAGTGCTAGCACAGACTACCGAGAGCAGTTCTTC. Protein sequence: CSASTDYREQFF.

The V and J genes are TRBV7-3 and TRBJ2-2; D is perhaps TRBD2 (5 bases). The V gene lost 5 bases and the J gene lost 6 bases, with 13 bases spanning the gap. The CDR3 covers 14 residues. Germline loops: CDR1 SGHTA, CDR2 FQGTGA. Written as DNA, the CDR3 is TGTGCCAGCAGCGTAGGAGGTCTCCCCGGGGAGCTGTTTTTT. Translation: CASSVGGLPGELFF.

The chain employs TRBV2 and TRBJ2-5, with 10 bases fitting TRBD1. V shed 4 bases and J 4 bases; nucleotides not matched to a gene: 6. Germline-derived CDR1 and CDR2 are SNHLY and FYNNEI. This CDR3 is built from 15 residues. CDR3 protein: CASSATGTGVETQYF. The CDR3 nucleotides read TGTGCCAGCAGTGCCACCGGGACAGGGGTAGAGACCCAGTACTTC. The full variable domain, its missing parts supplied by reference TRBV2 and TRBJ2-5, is EPEVTQTPSHQVTQMGQEVILRCVPISNHLYFYWYRQILGQKVEFLVSFYNNEISEKSEIFDDQFSVERPDGSNFTLKIRSTKLEDSAMYFCASSATGTGVETQYFGPGTRLLVL.

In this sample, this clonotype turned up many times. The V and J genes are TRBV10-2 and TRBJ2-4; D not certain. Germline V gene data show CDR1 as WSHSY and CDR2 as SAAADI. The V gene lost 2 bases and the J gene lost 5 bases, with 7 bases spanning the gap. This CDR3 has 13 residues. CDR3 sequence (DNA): TGCGCCAGCAGTGAGAATGGGCAAAACATTCAGTACTTC. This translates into CASSENGQNIQYF.

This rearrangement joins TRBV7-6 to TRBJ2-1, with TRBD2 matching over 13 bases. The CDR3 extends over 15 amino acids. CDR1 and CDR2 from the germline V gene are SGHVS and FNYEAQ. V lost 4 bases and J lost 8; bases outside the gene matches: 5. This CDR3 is CASSSPTSGRYEQFF. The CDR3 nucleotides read TGTGCCAGCAGCTCCCCGACTAGCGGGAGGTATGAGCAGTTCTTC.

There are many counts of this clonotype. The CDR3 loop is CSARRPGLAGVVGELFF. The CDR3 nucleotides are TGCAGTGCTAGACGACCGGGACTAGCGGGAGTTGTCGGGGAGCTGTTTTTT. This chain links TRBV20-1 with TRBJ2-2; 14 bases are a match to TRBD2. V shed 2 bases, J shed 7 bases, and the junction held 9 bases outside the gene matches. This CDR3 comprises 17 residues. The germline CDR1 and CDR2 sequences are DFQATT and SNEGSKA (reference sequence).

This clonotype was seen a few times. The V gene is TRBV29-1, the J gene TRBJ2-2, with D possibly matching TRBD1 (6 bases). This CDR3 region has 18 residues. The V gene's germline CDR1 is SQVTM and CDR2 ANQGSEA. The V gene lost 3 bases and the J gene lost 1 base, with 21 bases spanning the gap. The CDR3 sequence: CSVDQWDTGWRNTGELFF. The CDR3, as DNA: TGCAGCGTTGACCAGTGGGATACAGGGTGGAGGAACACCGGGGAGCTGTTTTTT.

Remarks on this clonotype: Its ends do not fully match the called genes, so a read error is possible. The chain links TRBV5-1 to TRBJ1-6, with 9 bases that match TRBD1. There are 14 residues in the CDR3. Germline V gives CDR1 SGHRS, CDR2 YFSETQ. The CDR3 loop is CASSSGQGHSPLHF. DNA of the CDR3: TGCGCCAGCAGCAGCGGACAGGGGCATTCCCCCCTCCACTTT.

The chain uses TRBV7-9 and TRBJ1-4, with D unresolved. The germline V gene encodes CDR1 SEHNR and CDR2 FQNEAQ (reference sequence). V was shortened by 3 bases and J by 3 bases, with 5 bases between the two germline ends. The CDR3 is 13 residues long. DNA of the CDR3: TGTGCCAGCAGCTTGTCCGCTAATGAAAAACTGTTTTTT. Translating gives CASSLSANEKLFF.

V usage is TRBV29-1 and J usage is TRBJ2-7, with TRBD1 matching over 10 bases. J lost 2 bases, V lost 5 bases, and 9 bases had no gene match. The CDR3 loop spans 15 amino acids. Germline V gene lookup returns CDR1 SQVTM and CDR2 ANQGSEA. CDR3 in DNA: TGCAGCGTTAGTGTTGGGGACAGGGGTGCCTACGAGCAGTACTTC. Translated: CSVSVGDRGAYEQYF.

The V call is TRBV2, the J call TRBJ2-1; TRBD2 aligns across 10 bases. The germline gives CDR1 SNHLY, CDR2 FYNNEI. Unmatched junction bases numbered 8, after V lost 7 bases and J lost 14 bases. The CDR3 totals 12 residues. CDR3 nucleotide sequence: TGTGCCAGCACACGCCGAGCGGGAGGGGAGTTCTTC. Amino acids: CASTRRAGGEFF.

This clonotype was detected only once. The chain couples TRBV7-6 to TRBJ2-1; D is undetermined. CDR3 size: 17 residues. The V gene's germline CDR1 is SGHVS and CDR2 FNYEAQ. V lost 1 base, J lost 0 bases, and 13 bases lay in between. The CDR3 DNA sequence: TGTGCCAGCAGCTTAGTATGGGGTGTAAGCTCCTACAATGAGCAGTTCTTC. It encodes CASSLVWGVSSYNEQFF. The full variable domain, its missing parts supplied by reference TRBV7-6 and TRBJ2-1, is GAGVSQSPRYKVTKRGQDVALRCDPISGHVSLYWYRQALGQGPEFLTYFNYEAQQDKSGLPNDRFSAERPEGSISTLTIQRTEQRDSAMYRCASSLVWGVSSYNEQFFGPGTRLTVL.

This CDR3 reads CASSLEARSGAQYF. CDR3 sequence (DNA): TGTGCCAGCAGCTTAGAGGCACGCAGCGGTGCGCAGTATTTT. The chain couples TRBV7-9 to TRBJ2-3, with D maybe TRBD2 (5 bases). The CDR3 loop spans 14 amino acids. Germline CDR1 is SEHNR and CDR2 is FQNEAQ (reference sequence). Trimming removed 1 base from V and 10 bases from J, with 15 bases in between.

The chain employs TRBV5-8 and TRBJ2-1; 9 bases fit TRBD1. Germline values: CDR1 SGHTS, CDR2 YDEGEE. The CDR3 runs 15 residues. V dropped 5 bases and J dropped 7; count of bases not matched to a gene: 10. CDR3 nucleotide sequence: TGTGCCAGCAGTTCCGGGACAGGGCCATCGAATGAGCAGTTCTTC. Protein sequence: CASSSGTGPSNEQFF.

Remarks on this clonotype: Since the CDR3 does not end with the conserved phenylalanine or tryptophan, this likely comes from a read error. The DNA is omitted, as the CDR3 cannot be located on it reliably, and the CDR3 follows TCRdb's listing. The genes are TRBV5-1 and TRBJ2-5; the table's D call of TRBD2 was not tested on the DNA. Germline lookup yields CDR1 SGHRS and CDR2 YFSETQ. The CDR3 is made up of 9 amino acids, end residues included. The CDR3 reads CASRRGGGD.

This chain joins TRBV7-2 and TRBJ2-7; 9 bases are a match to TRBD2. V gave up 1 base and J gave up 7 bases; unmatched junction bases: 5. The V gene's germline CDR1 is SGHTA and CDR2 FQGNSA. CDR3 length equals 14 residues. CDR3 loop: CASSLGGTSSEQYF. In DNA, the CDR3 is TGTGCCAGCAGCTTAGGGGGGACTAGCTCGGAGCAGTACTTC. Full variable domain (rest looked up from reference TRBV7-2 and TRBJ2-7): GAGVSQSPSNKVTEKGKDVELRCDPISGHTALYWYRQSLGQGLEFLIYFQGNSAPDKSGLPSDRFSAERTGGSVSTLTIQRTQQEDSAVYLCASSLGGTSSEQYFGPGTRLTVT.

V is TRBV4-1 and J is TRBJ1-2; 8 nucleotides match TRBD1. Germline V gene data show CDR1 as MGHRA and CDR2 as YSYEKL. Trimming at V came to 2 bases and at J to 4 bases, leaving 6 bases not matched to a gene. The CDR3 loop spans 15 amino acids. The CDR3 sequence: CASSQFGTGLYGYTF. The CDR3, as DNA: TGCGCCAGCAGCCAATTCGGGACAGGACTCTATGGCTACACCTTC.

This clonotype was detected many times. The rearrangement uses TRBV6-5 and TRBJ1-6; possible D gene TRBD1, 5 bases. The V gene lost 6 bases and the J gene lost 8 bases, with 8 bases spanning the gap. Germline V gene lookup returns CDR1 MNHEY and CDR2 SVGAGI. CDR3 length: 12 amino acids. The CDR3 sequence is CASRQGDSPLHF. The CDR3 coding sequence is TGTGCCAGCAGGCAGGGTGATTCACCCCTCCACTTT.

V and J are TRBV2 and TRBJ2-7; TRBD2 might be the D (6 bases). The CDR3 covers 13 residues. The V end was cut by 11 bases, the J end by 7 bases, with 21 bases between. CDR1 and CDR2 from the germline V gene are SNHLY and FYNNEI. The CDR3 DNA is TGTGCCGACGCGAGGGGCCCGGGAGAAGAGCAGTACTTC. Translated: CADARGPGEEQYF.